A selection of T cell receptor beta chains follows, all from one sample in a study of T cell responses to AZD1222 COVID-19 vaccine. The data were produced by immunoSEQ multiplex PCR, yet TCRdb's version contains in-frame clones alone and is incomplete. The sample yields 80,000 or so clones, more than 80% seen once. The source was peripheral blood, collected on day 0 of AZD1222 vaccination. The receptors shown here come from an adult in good health. The conserved cysteine and the conserved F or W are not part of the CDR3 here. Each record gives: V gene, J gene, CDR3 protein.

V gene: TRBV30; J gene: TRBJ2-2; CDR3 protein: AWSTQGTGELF
V gene: TRBV2; J gene: TRBJ1-2; CDR3 protein: ASSEWDPAPNYGYT
V gene: TRBV9; J gene: TRBJ2-1; CDR3 protein: ASSPQGGPRFNEQF
V gene: TRBV20-1; J gene: TRBJ1-1; CDR3 protein: SAMDTEAF
V gene: TRBV25-1; J gene: TRBJ1-1; CDR3 protein: ASKRDIRTEAF
V gene: TRBV2; J gene: TRBJ2-7; CDR3 protein: ASRGTESYEQY
V gene: TRBV10-3; J gene: TRBJ2-7; CDR3 protein: AISEAKRQGTVYEQY
V gene: TRBV11-2; J gene: TRBJ1-6; CDR3 protein: ASSMGQVVASPLH
V gene: TRBV5-1; J gene: TRBJ1-1; CDR3 protein: ASSPQTGLNTEAF
V gene: TRBV4-2; J gene: TRBJ2-3; CDR3 protein: ASRKIAGATDTQY
V gene: TRBV28; J gene: TRBJ1-5; CDR3 protein: ASSLRVQPQH
V gene: TRBV4-1; J gene: TRBJ1-4; CDR3 protein: ASSQERTLNEKLF
V gene: TRBV7-9; J gene: TRBJ1-3; CDR3 protein: ASSLGQSSSGNTIY
V gene: TRBV30; J gene: TRBJ1-2; CDR3 protein: AFSEGNYGYT
V gene: TRBV28; J gene: TRBJ1-2; CDR3 protein: ASVQGPRFTHYGYT
V gene: TRBV12-3/TRBV12-4; J gene: TRBJ2-1; CDR3 protein: ASSIGYYNEQF
V gene: TRBV27; J gene: TRBJ1-2; CDR3 protein: ASSLNPTGEGGHYGYT
V gene: TRBV18; J gene: TRBJ1-1; CDR3 protein: ASSPVGGNTEAF
V gene: TRBV3-1/TRBV3-2; J gene: TRBJ1-6; CDR3 protein: ASSTRDFNSPLH
V gene: TRBV29-1; J gene: TRBJ1-2; CDR3 protein: SVVQGAGYGYT
V gene: TRBV30; J gene: TRBJ1-3; CDR3 protein: AFHGGLFSGNTIY
V gene: TRBV5-1; J gene: TRBJ2-7; CDR3 protein: ASSLEQGLYEQY
V gene: TRBV6-5; J gene: TRBJ1-6; CDR3 protein: ASRPGTGILPLH
V gene: TRBV30; J gene: TRBJ1-3; CDR3 protein: AWSLRVSGNTIY
V gene: TRBV19; J gene: TRBJ2-2; CDR3 protein: ATGSGTGLNTGELF
V gene: TRBV18; J gene: TRBJ1-2; CDR3 protein: ASSPDRNYGYT
V gene: TRBV5-1; J gene: TRBJ2-5; CDR3 protein: ASSLGVGRETQY
V gene: TRBV4-1; J gene: TRBJ1-5; CDR3 protein: ASSPPPQGVGASWQPQH
V gene: TRBV28; J gene: TRBJ1-1; CDR3 protein: ASSLGGGTEAF
V gene: TRBV6-5; J gene: TRBJ1-3; CDR3 protein: ASSLTAFSGNTIY
V gene: TRBV19; J gene: TRBJ1-5; CDR3 protein: ASSIIGTGNSNQPQH
V gene: TRBV9; J gene: TRBJ2-7; CDR3 protein: ASSVVAGDYEQY
V gene: TRBV5-1; J gene: TRBJ1-2; CDR3 protein: ASSPGTVNYGYT
V gene: TRBV6-2/TRBV6-3; J gene: TRBJ2-3; CDR3 protein: ASSYQVTDTQY
V gene: TRBV19; J gene: TRBJ1-1; CDR3 protein: ASSTYSRGNTEAF
V gene: TRBV7-2; J gene: TRBJ1-2; CDR3 protein: ASSLGTSGGYT
V gene: TRBV6-5; J gene: TRBJ1-5; CDR3 protein: ASIPTTGAQPQH
V gene: TRBV9; J gene: TRBJ1-5; CDR3 protein: ASSDDLNQPQH
V gene: TRBV27; J gene: TRBJ1-5; CDR3 protein: ASSLYPEGQPQH
V gene: TRBV11-2; J gene: TRBJ2-7; CDR3 protein: ASSFFDTRVYEQY
V gene: TRBV6-6; J gene: TRBJ1-2; CDR3 protein: ASSPGQVIYGYT
V gene: TRBV5-4; J gene: TRBJ1-4; CDR3 protein: ASSLGLGFDEKLF
V gene: TRBV6-2/TRBV6-3; J gene: TRBJ2-7; CDR3 protein: ASSRTGTGGYEQY
V gene: TRBV19; J gene: TRBJ1-1; CDR3 protein: ASSQGVPAEAF
V gene: TRBV5-4; J gene: TRBJ1-2; CDR3 protein: ASSRDGHYGYT
V gene: TRBV5-1; J gene: TRBJ1-2; CDR3 protein: ASSPYRGSFYGYT
V gene: TRBV5-6; J gene: TRBJ1-1; CDR3 protein: ASSNGQTMNTEAF
V gene: TRBV12-5; J gene: TRBJ2-7; CDR3 protein: ASGLVQWDSAD
V gene: TRBV7-9; J gene: TRBJ2-4; CDR3 protein: ASAWTGNIQY